The clone carrying this T cell receptor (beta chain) has more than one count but fewer than ten. Antigen specificity is unknown. The V and J ends lost 10 bases and 6 bases respectively, with 15 bases between them. CDR1 and CDR2 (germline): SNHLY, FYNNEI. This CDR3 is built from 12 residues. These data originate in a study of radiotherapy plus CTLA-4 blockade in lung cancer. Study background: Among enrolled patients, roughly 20% responded and 30% to 40% achieved disease control.

Findings of the study overall: After radiotherapy and ipilimumab, tumor-derived clones expanded in peripheral blood.

Sequencing used immunoSEQ multiplex PCR; TCRdb keeps in-frame clones, though not all of them. Here the sample spans roughly 55,000 clones, less than 75% being singletons. Source: peripheral blood, taken from a patient treated with radiotherapy plus ipilimumab. This chain connects TRBV2 to TRBJ1-2, with a weak D call TRBD1 (5 bases). The receptor's source is a human donor with non-small cell lung cancer whose response to radiotherapy plus ipilimumab could not be evaluated. CDR3 loop: CATSQDRNGYTF. DNA of the CDR3: TGTGCCACCTCACAGGACCGAAATGGCTACACCTTC.